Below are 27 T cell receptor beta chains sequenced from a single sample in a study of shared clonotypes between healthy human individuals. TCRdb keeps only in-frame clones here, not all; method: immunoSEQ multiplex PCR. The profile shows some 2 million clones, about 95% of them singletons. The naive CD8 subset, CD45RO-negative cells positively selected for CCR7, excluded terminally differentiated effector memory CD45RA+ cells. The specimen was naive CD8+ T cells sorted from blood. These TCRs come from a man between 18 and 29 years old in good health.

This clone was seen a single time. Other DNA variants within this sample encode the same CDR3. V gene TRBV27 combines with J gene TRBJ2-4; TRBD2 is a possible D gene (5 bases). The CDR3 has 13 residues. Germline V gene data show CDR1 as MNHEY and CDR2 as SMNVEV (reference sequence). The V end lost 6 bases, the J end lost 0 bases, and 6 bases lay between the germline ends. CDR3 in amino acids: CASSAGAKNIQYF. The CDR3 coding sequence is TGTGCCAGCAGCGCGGGAGCCAAAAACATTCAGTACTTC.

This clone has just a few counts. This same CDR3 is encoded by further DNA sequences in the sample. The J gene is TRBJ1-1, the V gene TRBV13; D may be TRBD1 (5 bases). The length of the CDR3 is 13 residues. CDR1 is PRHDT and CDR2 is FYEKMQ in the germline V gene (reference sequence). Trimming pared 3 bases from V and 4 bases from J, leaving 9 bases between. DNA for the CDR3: TGTGCCAGCAGCTTGGAGGGGAGCACTGAAGCTTTCTTT. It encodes CASSLEGSTEAFF. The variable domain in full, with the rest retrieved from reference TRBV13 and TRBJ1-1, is AAGVIQSPRHLIKEKRETATLKCYPIPRHDTVYWYQQGPGQDPQFLISFYEKMQSDKGSIPDRFSAQQFSDYHSELNMSSLELGDSALYFCASSLEGSTEAFFGQGTRLTVV.

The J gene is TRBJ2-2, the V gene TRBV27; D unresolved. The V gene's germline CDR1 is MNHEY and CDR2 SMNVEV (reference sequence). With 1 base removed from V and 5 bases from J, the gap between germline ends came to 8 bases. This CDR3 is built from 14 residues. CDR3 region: CASSLWSTTGELFF. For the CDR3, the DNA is TGTGCCAGCAGTTTATGGTCTACGACCGGGGAGCTGTTTTTT.

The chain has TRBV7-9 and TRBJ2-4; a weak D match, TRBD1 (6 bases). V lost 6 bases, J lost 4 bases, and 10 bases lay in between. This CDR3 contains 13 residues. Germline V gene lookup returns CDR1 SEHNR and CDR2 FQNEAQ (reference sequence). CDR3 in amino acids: CASSTGQKNIQYF. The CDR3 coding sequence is TGTGCCAGCAGTACCGGACAGAAAAACATTCAGTACTTC.

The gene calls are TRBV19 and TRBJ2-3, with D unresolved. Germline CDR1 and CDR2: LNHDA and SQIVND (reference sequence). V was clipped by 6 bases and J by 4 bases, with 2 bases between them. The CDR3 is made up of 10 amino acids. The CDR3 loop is CASSSDTQYF. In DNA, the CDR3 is TGTGCCAGTAGCTCAGATACGCAGTATTTT.

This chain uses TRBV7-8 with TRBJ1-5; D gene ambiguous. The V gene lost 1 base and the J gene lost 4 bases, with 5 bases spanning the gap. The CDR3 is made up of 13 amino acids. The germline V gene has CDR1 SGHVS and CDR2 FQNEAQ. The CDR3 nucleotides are TGTGCCAGCAGCTTAGATGGGAATCAGCCCCAGCATTTT. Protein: CASSLDGNQPQHF. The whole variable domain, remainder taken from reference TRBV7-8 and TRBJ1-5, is GAGVSQSPRYKVAKRGQDVALRCDPISGHVSLFWYQQALGQGPEFLTYFQNEAQLDKSGLPSDRFFAERPEGSVSTLKIQRTQQEDSAVYLCASSLDGNQPQHFGDGTRLSIL.

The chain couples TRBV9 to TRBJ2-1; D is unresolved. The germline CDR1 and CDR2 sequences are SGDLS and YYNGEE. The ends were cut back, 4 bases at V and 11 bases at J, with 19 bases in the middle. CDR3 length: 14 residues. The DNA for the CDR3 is TGTGCCAGCAGCACTGAAAACTCGATTACGAAGCAGTTCTTC. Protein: CASSTENSITKQFF.

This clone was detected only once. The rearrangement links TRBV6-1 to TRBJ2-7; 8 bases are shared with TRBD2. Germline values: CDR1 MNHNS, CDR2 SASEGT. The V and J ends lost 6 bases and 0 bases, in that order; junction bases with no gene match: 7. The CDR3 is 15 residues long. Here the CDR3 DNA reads TGTGCCAGCAGACATAGCGGGGCGAGCTCCTACGAGCAGTACTTC. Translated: CASRHSGASSYEQYF.

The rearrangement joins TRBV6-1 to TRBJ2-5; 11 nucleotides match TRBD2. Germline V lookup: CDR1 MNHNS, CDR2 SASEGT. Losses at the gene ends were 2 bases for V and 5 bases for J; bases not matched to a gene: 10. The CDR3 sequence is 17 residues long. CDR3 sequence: CASSERRLAGGGETQYF. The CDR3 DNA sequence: TGTGCCAGCAGTGAACGGCGGCTAGCGGGGGGCGGGGAGACCCAGTACTTC.

Here the CDR3 DNA reads TGCGCCAGCAGCTTGGGGACAGACCGCACAGATACGCAGTATTTT. Its translation is CASSLGTDRTDTQYF. The chain is built from TRBV5-1 and TRBJ2-3, with D perhaps TRBD1 (6 bases). V lost 0 bases and J lost 1, with 9 bases in between. There are 15 residues in the CDR3. The germline V gene encodes CDR1 SGHRS and CDR2 YFSETQ.

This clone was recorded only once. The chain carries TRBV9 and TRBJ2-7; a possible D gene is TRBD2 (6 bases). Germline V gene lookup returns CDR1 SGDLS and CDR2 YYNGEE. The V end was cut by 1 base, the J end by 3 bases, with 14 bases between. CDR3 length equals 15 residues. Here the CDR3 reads CASSVYGSPYYEQYF. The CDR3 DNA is TGTGCCAGCAGCGTATACGGGAGTCCTTACTACGAGCAGTACTTC.

CDR3: CASSQGLGDTGELFF. DNA for the CDR3: TGCGCCAGCAGCCAAGGGCTCGGAGACACCGGGGAGCTGTTTTTT. V gene TRBV4-1 combines with J gene TRBJ2-2; D is unclear. From germline, CDR1 is MGHRA and CDR2 YSYEKL. The V end lost 1 base, the J end lost 3 bases, and 9 bases lay between the germline ends. This CDR3 is 15 amino acids long.

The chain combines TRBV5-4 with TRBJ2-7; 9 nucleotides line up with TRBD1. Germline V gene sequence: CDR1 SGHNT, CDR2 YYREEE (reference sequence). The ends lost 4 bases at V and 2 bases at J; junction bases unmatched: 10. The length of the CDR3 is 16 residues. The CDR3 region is CASSPLDRGGPYEQYF. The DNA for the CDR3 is TGTGCCAGCAGCCCTTTGGACAGGGGAGGCCCCTACGAGCAGTACTTC.

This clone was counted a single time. CDR3 sequence reads: CASSPAWRGDTGELFF. Written as DNA, the CDR3 is TGTGCCAGCAGTCCCGCGTGGAGGGGGGACACCGGGGAGCTGTTTTTT. The chain links TRBV28 to TRBJ2-2; D is perhaps TRBD1 or TRBD2 (6 bases each). CDR3 length: 16 amino acids. Trimming cost V 5 bases and J 3 bases, with 16 bases left between them. Germline V gene sequence: CDR1 MDHEN, CDR2 SYDVKM. The entire variable domain, with the rest obtained from reference TRBV28 and TRBJ2-2, is as follows: DVKVTQSSRYLVKRTGEKVFLECVQDMDHENMFWYRQDPGLGLRLIYFSYDVKMKEKGDIPEGYSVSREKKERFSLILESASTNQTSMYLCASSPAWRGDTGELFFGEGSRLTVL.

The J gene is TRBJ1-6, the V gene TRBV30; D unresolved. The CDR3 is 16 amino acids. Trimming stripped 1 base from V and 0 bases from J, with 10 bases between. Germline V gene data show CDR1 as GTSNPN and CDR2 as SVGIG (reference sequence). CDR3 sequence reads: CAWSAGPSSYNSPLHF. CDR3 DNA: TGTGCCTGGAGTGCCGGCCCCAGCTCCTATAATTCACCCCTCCACTTT.

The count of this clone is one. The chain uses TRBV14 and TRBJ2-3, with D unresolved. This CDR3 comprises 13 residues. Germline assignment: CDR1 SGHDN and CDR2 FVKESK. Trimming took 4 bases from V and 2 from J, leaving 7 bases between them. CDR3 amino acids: CASSPLDTDTQYF. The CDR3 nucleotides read TGTGCCAGCAGCCCTCTTGACACAGATACGCAGTATTTT.

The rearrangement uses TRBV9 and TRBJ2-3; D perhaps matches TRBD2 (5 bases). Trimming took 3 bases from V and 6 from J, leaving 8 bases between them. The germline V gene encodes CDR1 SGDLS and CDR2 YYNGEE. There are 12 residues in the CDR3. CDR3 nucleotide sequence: TGTGCCAGCAGCGCCTGGGAGGATACGCAGTATTTT. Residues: CASSAWEDTQYF.

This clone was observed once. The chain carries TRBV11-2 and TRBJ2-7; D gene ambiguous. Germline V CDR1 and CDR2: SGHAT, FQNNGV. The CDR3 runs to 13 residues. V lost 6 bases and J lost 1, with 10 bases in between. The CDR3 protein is CASRAEWSYEQYF. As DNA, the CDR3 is TGTGCCAGCAGGGCGGAGTGGTCCTACGAGCAGTACTTC.

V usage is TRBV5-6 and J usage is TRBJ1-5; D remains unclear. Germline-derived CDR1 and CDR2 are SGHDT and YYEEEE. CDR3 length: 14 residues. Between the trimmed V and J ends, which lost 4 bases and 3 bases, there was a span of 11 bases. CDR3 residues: CASSRDGFNQPQHF. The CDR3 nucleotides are TGTGCCAGCAGCCGCGACGGATTCAATCAGCCCCAGCATTTT.

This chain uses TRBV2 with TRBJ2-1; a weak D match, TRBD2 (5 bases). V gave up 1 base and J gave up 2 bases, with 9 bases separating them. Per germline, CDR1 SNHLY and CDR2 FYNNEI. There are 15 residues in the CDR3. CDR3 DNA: TGTGCCAGCAGTGAAGTTGGGAGCGCCTACAATGAGCAGTTCTTC. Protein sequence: CASSEVGSAYNEQFF.

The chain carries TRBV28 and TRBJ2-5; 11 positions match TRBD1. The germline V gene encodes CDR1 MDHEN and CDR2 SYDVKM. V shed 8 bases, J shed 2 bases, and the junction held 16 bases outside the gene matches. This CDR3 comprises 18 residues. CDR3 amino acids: CASSFLPGQGESQETQYF. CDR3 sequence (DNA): TGTGCCAGCTCGTTCTTACCGGGACAGGGGGAATCGCAAGAGACCCAGTACTTC. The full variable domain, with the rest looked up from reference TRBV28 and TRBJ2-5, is DVKVTQSSRYLVKRTGEKVFLECVQDMDHENMFWYRQDPGLGLRLIYFSYDVKMKEKGDIPEGYSVSREKKERFSLILESASTNQTSMYLCASSFLPGQGESQETQYFGPGTRLLVL.

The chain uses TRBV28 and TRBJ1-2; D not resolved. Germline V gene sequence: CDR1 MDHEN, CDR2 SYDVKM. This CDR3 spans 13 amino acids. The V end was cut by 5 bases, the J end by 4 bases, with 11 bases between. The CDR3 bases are TGTGCCAGCAGTAAGAGGGATCTCTATGGCTACACCTTC. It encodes CASSKRDLYGYTF.

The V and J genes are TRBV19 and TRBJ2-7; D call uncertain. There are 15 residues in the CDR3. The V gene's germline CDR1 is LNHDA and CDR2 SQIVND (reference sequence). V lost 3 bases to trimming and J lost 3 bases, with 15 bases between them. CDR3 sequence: CASSIYLAVVYEQYF. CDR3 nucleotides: TGTGCCAGTAGTATTTACTTGGCGGTAGTCTACGAGCAGTACTTC.

As DNA, the CDR3 is TGCGCCAGCAGCCAAGGGGAGCTGGTCTCTTCACCCCTCCACTTT. Its translation: CASSQGELVSSPLHF. The gene calls are TRBV4-1 and TRBJ1-6; D call uncertain. Germline CDR1 and CDR2: MGHRA and YSYEKL. Trimming took off 1 base at V and 9 bases at J, with 13 bases between the two ends. There are 15 residues in the CDR3.

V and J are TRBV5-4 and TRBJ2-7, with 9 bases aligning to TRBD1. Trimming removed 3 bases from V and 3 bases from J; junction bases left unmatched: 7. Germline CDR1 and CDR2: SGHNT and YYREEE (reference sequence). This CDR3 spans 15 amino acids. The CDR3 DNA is TGTGCCAGCAGCTACGGGACAGGGAGGAGCTACGAGCAGTACTTC. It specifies CASSYGTGRSYEQYF.

In DNA, the CDR3 is TGTGCCAGCAGCCAATTATGGCTAGCGGGGGCCAGCTCCTACAATGAGCAGTTCTTC. It is translated as CASSQLWLAGASSYNEQFF. V gene TRBV16 combines with J gene TRBJ2-1, with 10 bases lining up with TRBD2. Germline CDR1 is KGHSY and CDR2 is FQNENV. The CDR3 has 19 residues. The ends lost 1 base at V and 0 bases at J; junction bases unmatched: 9.

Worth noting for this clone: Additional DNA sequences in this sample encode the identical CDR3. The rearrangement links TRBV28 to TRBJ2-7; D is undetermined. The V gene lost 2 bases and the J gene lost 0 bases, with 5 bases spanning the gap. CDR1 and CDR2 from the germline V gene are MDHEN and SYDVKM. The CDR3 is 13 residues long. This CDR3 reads CASSLGLSYEQYF. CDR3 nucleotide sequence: TGTGCCAGCAGTTTAGGTCTCTCCTACGAGCAGTACTTC.